Below, 9 T cell receptor beta chains from the same sample are listed, as sequenced in a study of cytomegalovirus exposure and HLA in healthy donors (dated by TCRdb to between 2016 and 2019). Preparation of the library involved the immunoSEQ multiplex PCR assay. For the multiplex PCR, a mixture combining 60 forward primers for TCR Vbeta segments and 13 reverse primers for TCR Jbeta segments was used. TCRdb provides this immuneACCESS table in a form limited to in-frame rearrangements. Some clones are lacking; in checked studies, under half of them reflect an unresolved V gene, and why the rest are absent is not known. In this sample the table shows just over 95,000 clones, 78% of which occur a single time. About 4% of the sample is in the top ten clones. The sequenced sample consisted of PBMCs. The receptors derive from a middle-aged woman in good health and CMV-seropositive.

This clone was recorded once. This chain uses TRBV29-1 with TRBJ2-1; 8 bases match TRBD2. V shed 1 base and J 0 bases; nucleotides not matched to a gene: 5. Germline CDR1 and CDR2: SQVTM and ANQGSEA. The CDR3 loop spans 16 amino acids. DNA of the CDR3: TGCAGCGTTGAAGTTGCGGGAGGTGGCTCCTACAATGAGCAGTTCTTC. Its translation is CSVEVAGGGSYNEQFF.

This clone came up a few times. This chain uses TRBV9 with TRBJ1-4, with D possibly matching TRBD1 (5 bases). Per germline, CDR1 SGDLS and CDR2 YYNGEE. This CDR3 comprises 16 residues. Trimming took 2 bases from V and 6 from J, leaving 17 bases between them. CDR3 residues: CASSVGTEEGYEKLFF. In nucleotides, the CDR3 is TGTGCCAGCAGCGTTGGAACAGAGGAGGGGTATGAAAAACTGTTTTTT.

The chain couples TRBV10-3 to TRBJ2-7; 15 bases map to TRBD2. The J segment lost 2 bases and the V segment lost 5 bases, leaving 7 bases of the junction unmatched. Germline CDR1 is ENHRY and CDR2 is SYGVKD. The CDR3 length is 17 residues. Here the CDR3 DNA reads TGTGCCATCAGTACCGGACTAGCGGGAGGGGCCGCCTACGAGCAGTACTTC. It translates to CAISTGLAGGAAYEQYF.

The rearrangement uses TRBV5-1 and TRBJ2-5; D is uncertain. Per the germline V gene, CDR1 is SGHRS and CDR2 is YFSETQ. V was pared by 0 bases and J by 2 bases, with 11 bases between. The CDR3 loop spans 15 amino acids. The CDR3 sequence is CASSLADFGQETQYF. CDR3 nucleotides: TGCGCCAGCAGCTTGGCCGACTTTGGACAAGAGACCCAGTACTTC.

The chain uses TRBV7-9 and TRBJ1-3; 8 bases agree with TRBD1. With V trimmed by 5 bases and J by 6 bases, 6 bases remained unmatched. The CDR3 is 14 residues long. CDR1 is SEHNR and CDR2 is FQNEAQ in the germline V gene (reference sequence). The CDR3 region has the DNA TGTGCCAGCAGCGGACAGGGAATCGAAAACACCATATATTTT. This encodes CASSGQGIENTIYF.

This chain uses TRBV28 with TRBJ1-1; no reliable D call. The V end lost 5 bases, the J end lost 0 bases, and 10 bases lay between the germline ends. Germline-derived CDR1 and CDR2 are MDHEN and SYDVKM. This CDR3 spans 14 amino acids. CDR3 in amino acids: CASSLNYLNTEAFF. DNA of the CDR3: TGTGCCAGCAGTCTCAACTACCTGAACACTGAAGCTTTCTTT.

The chain joins TRBV11-2 to TRBJ2-7, with 8 bases matching TRBD1. With V trimmed by 6 bases and J by 12 bases, 7 bases remained unmatched. The CDR3 runs to 11 residues. CDR1 is SGHAT and CDR2 is FQNNGV in the germline V gene. The CDR3 sequence: CASRGTGNLYF. CDR3 coding DNA: TGTGCCAGCAGGGGGACAGGTAACCTGTACTTC.

The rearrangement uses TRBV29-1 and TRBJ2-7; D not resolved. The CDR3 spans 13 residues. V was pared by 2 bases and J by 3 bases, with 11 bases between. Per germline, CDR1 SQVTM and CDR2 ANQGSEA. For the CDR3, the DNA is TGCAGCGTTGAATCAGGAAGCCACTACGAGCAGTACTTC. This encodes CSVESGSHYEQYF.

The J gene is TRBJ2-4, the V gene TRBV5-6; 10 nucleotides agree with TRBD1. Unmatched junction bases numbered 8, after V lost 2 bases and J lost 6 bases. The CDR3 sequence is 16 residues long. Per germline, CDR1 SGHDT and CDR2 YYEEEE. The CDR3 bases are TGTGCCAGCAGCTTCCGGGACAGGGGTGGTAGAAACATTCAGTACTTC. Protein: CASSFRDRGGRNIQYF.